The T cell receptor (beta chain) described here comes from a study of blood T cell repertoires in COVID-19. Looking at the study overall: The United States, Italy and Spain provided the acute and convalescent COVID-19 samples. In each case, the material was cDNA or gDNA derived from T cells, B-cell-depleted T cells, or PBMCs.

V was trimmed by 1 base and J by 2 bases, leaving 8 bases between them. The CDR3 is 14 residues long. The germline V gene has CDR1 SGHRS and CDR2 YFSETQ. Authors' processing steps: Quantification of nucleated cells was approximated via reference gene primer amplification. Using immunoSEQ multiplex PCR, the repertoire was profiled, and TCRdb retains in-frame clones only, with some absent. V and J calls and clone size are those listed in that table; D and trimming were worked out from the DNA. This table has 270,000 or so clones, about 89% appearing once. The chain joins TRBV5-1 to TRBJ2-3; the D is unclear. Input material: peripheral blood. This receptor was obtained from a man aged 35 to 55 with active or convalescent COVID-19. CDR3 region: CASSLIQTTDTQYF. The CDR3 bases are TGCGCCAGCAGCTTGATACAGACCACAGATACGCAGTATTTT.